Below, one T cell receptor (beta chain) is given with its context. The CDR3 sequence is 14 residues long. Trimming cost V 1 base and J 8 bases; bases outside gene matches: 4. Germline-derived CDR1 and CDR2 are LGHDT and YNNKEL (reference sequence). Individuals drawn from approximately 26 US areas were about 18 to 90 years old. Participant reports of clinical history set cohort assignment. Symptom resolution, clearance, or two negative PCRs marked the recovered donors of Cohort 3. This sample was taken from a study of blood T cell repertoires in COVID-19. Method: immunoSEQ multiplex PCR; TCRdb's copy keeps in-frame clones and lacks some. The profile shows 300,000 to 450,000 clones, roughly nine tenths of them singletons.

The genes are TRBV3-1 (or the pseudogene TRBV3-2) and TRBJ1-2, with TRBD1 matching 10 bases. What was sequenced was PBMCs or T cells enriched from blood (not recorded which). The sequence was obtained from a woman in her twenties or thirties who had recovered from COVID-19. The CDR3 nucleotides read TGTGCCAGCAGCCAAGGACAGGGGGCATGGGGCTACACCTTC. It specifies CASSQGQGAWGYTF.